This T cell receptor (beta chain) was retrieved from a study of CD8+CD57+ T cells in acquired aplastic anemia. Study as a whole: Healthy donor CD4+ cell samples had a mean of roughly 10 million reads.

Of note for this clonotype: The antigen is unknown.

Germline assignment: CDR1 LNHNV and CDR2 YYDKDF (reference sequence). The CDR3 is 15 residues long. V was clipped by 1 base and J by 2 bases; unmatched bases: 3. The TCR beta profiling, which covered VDJ combination and CDR3 sequence, was carried out using genomic DNA as the template. TCRdb analysed the reads with MiXCR anew, one entry per CDR3 protein. Of about 160,000 distinct CDR3 sequences in the sample, just under 45% are singletons; the top ten hold 1.1%. Study-wide results and caveats: The study found no significant CD8+ Simpson's diversity difference between patients and controls.

The chain recombines TRBV15 with TRBJ2-3; TRBD1 matches 7 bases. This TCR was sampled from a human donor in good health. The sample taken for sequencing was sorted CD4+, CD8+, or CD8+CD57+ T cells (not recorded which) from PBMCs. CDR3 residues: CATSRGQGNTDTQYF. The CDR3 DNA is TGTGCCACCAGCAGAGGACAGGGTAACACAGATACGCAGTATTTT.